This entry concerns a single TCR beta chain. The antigen is unknown. Germline CDR1 reads DFQATT; CDR2 reads SNEGSKA (reference sequence). CDR3 length equals 14 residues. The sample originates from a study of post-analysis software for immune sequencing data. Overall study findings and caveats: Four to six TRBV segments were more frequent in patients than controls; TRBV5-6, TRBV5-1 and TRBV20-1 belonged to this group.

Built from TCR beta cDNA, the libraries had unique molecular identifiers in them. TCRdb reprocessed the PCR reads with MiXCR, giving one entry per CDR3 protein. The top ten clones hold around 11% of a sample with about 680,000 distinct CDR3 sequences, more than 50% of them seen once. Sequenced sample: blood. This rearrangement joins TRBV20-1 to TRBJ2-7, with 9 bases that match TRBD2. The end of the DNA fits TRBJ2-5 better, so the J call may be wrong. This TCR was recovered from a girl aged 2-10 years with multiple sclerosis. CDR3 sequence reads: CSANIAGVGETQYF. As DNA, the CDR3 is TGCAGTGCTAACATAGCGGGAGTAGGAGAGACCCAGTACTTC.